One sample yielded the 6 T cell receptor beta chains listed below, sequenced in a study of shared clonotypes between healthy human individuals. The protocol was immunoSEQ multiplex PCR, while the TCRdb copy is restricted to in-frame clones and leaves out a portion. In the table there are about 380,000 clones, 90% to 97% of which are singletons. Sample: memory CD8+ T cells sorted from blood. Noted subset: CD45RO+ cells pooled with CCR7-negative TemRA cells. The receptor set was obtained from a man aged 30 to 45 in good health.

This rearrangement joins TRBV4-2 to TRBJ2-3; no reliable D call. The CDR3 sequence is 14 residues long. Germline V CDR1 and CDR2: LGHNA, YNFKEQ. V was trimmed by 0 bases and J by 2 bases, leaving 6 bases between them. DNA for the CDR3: TGTGCCAGCAGCCAAGATCGGGTCACAGATACGCAGTATTTT. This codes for CASSQDRVTDTQYF.

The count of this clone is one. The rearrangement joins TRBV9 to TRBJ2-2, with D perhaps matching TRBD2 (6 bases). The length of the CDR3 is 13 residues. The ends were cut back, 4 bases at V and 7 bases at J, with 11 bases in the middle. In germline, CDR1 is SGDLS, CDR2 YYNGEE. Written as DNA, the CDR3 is TGTGCCAGCAGCCTCACGGGGGACGGGGAGCTGTTTTTT. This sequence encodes CASSLTGDGELFF.

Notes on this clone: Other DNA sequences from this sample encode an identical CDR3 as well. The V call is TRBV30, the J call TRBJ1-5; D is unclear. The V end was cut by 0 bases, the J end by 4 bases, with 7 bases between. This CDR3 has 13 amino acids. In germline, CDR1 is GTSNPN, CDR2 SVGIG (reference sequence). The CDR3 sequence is CAWSVPGNQPQHF. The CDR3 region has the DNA TGTGCCTGGAGTGTACCCGGGAATCAGCCCCAGCATTTT.

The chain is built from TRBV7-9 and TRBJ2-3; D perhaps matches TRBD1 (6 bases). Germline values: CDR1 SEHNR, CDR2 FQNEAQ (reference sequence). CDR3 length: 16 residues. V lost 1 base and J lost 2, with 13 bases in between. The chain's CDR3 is CASSLGNQGNTDTQYF. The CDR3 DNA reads TGTGCCAGCAGCTTAGGTAACCAGGGGAACACAGATACGCAGTATTTT.

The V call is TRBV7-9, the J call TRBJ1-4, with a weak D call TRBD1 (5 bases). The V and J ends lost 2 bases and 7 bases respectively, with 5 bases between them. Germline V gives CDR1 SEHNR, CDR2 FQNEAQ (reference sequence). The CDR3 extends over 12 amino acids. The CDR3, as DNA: TGTGCCAGCAGCTTACAGGGTGAAAAACTGTTTTTT. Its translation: CASSLQGEKLFF.

CDR3 in DNA: TGTGCCAGCTCACGACCGGGGACATCTACGCGAGACGAGCAGTACTTC. This gives the protein CASSRPGTSTRDEQYF. This chain uses TRBV18 with TRBJ2-7, with a weak D call TRBD1 (6 bases). Germline CDR1 reads KGHSH; CDR2 reads LQKENI. V was cut by 4 bases and J by 5 bases, with 21 bases left in between. The length of the CDR3 is 16 residues.